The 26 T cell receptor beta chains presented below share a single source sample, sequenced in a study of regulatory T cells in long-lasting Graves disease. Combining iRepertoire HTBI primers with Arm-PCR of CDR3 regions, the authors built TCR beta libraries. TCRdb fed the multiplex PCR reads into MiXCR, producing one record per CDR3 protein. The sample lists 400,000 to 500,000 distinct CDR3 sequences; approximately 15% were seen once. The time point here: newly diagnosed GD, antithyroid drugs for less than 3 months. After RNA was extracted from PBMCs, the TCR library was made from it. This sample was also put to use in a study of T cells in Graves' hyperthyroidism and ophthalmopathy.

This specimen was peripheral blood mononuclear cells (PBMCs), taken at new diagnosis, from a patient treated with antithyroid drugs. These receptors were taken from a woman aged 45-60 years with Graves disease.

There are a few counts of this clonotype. The chain's CDR3 is CASSVGTSNQETQYF. CDR3 coding DNA: TGCGCCAGCAGCGTCGGGACTAGCAATCAAGAGACCCAGTACTTC. The rearrangement links TRBV5-1 to TRBJ2-5, with TRBD2 matching 9 bases. The CDR3 extends over 15 amino acids. Looked up from germline, CDR1 is SGHRS and CDR2 is YFSETQ. J lost 2 bases, V lost 4 bases, and 6 bases had no gene match.

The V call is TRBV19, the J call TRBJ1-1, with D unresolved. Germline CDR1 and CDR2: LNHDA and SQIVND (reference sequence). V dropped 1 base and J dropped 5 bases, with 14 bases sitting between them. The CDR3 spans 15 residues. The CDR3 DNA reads TGTGCCAGTAGTATAGGTTCAGGCCTAGGGACTGAAGCTTTCTTT. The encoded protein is CASSIGSGLGTEAFF.

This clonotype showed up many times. The CDR3 region has the DNA TGTGCCAGCAGCTTGGCGCCCGAGGAACGTTGGGGCACAGATACGCAGTATTTT. Protein product: CASSLAPEERWGTDTQYF. The V gene is TRBV5-4, the J gene TRBJ2-3, with unresolved D. The CDR3 spans 18 residues. The germline V and J ends were trimmed by 0 bases and 1 base, with 18 bases remaining between them. Germline loops: CDR1 SGHNT, CDR2 YYREEE (reference sequence).

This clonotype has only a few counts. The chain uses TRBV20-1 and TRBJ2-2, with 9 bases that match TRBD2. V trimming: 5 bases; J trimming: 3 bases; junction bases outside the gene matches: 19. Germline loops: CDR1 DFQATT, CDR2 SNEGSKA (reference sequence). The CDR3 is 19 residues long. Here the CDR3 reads CSALGDWTSDKLYTGELFF. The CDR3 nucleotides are TGCAGTGCTTTGGGTGATTGGACTAGCGACAAGTTGTACACCGGGGAGCTGTTTTTT.

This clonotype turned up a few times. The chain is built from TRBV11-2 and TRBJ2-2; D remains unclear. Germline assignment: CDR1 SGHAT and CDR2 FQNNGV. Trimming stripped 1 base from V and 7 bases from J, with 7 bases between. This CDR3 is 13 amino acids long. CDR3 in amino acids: CASSLGEGGELFF. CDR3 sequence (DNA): TGTGCCAGCAGCTTAGGGGAAGGCGGGGAGCTGTTTTTT.

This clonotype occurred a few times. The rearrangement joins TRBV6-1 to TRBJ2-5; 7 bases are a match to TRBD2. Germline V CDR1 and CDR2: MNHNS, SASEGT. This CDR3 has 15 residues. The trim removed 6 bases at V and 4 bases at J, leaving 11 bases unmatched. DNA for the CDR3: TGTGCCAGCAGCAGTAGCGGGTGGCTGGTAGAGACCCAGTACTTC. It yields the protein CASSSSGWLVETQYF.

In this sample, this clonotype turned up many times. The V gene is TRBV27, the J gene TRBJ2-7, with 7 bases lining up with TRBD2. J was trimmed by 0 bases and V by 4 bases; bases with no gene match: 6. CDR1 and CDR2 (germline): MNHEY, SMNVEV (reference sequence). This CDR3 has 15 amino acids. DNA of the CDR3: TGTGCCAGCAGTTCACTAGCGCAGAGCTCCTACGAGCAGTACTTC. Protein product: CASSSLAQSSYEQYF.

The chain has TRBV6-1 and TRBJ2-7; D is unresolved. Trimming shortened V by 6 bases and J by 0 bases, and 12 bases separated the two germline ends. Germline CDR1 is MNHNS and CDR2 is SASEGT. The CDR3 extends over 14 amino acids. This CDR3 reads CASSPFESSYEQYF. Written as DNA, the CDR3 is TGTGCCAGCAGCCCCTTTGAAAGCTCCTACGAGCAGTACTTC.

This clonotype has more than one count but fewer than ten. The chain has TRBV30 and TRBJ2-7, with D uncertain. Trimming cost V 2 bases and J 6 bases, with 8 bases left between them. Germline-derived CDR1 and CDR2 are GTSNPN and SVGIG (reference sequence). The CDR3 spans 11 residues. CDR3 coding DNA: TGTGCCTGGAGTCCCGGCGGCGAGCAGTACTTC. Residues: CAWSPGGEQYF.

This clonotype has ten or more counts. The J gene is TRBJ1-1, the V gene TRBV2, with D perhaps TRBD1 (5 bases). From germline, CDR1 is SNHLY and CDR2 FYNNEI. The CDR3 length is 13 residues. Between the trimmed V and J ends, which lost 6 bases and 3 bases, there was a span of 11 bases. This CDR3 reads CASSSDSDTEAFF. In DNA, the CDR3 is TGTGCCAGCAGCTCCGACAGCGACACTGAAGCTTTCTTT.

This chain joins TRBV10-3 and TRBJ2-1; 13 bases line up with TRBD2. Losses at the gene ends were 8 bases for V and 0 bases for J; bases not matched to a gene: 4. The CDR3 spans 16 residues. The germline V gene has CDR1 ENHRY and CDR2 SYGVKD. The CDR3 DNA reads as TGTGCCATCGGTGGACTAGCGGGGGACTCCTACAATGAGCAGTTCTTC. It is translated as CAIGGLAGDSYNEQFF.

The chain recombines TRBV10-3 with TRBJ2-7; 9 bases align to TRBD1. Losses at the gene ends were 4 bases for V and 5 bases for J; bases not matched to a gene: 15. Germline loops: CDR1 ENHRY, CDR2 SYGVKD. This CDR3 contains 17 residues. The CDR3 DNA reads TGTGCCATCAGTGGGGAACCACCGGGACAGGGTAGCCACGAGCAGTACTTC. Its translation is CAISGEPPGQGSHEQYF.

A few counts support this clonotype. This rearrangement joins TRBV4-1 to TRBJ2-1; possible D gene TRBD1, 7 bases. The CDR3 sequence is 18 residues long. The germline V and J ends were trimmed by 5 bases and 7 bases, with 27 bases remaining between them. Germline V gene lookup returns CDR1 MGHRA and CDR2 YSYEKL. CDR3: CASSDSGQARAGGNEQFF. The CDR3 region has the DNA TGCGCCAGCAGCGATAGCGGACAGGCCCGAGCAGGAGGTAATGAGCAGTTCTTC.

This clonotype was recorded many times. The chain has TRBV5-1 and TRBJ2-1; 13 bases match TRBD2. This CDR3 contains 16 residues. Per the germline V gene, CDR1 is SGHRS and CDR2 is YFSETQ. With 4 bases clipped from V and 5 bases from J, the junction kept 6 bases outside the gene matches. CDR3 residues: CASSTGTSGVNNEQFF. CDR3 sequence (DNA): TGCGCCAGCAGCACTGGGACTAGCGGGGTAAACAATGAGCAGTTCTTC.

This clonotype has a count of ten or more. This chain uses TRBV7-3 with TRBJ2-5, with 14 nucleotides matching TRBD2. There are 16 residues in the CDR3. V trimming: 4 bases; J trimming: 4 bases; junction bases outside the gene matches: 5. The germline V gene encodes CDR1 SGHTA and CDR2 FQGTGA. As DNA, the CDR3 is TGTGCCAGCAGCTCCTCCGGGACTAGCGGGAGAGAGACCCAGTACTTC. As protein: CASSSSGTSGRETQYF.

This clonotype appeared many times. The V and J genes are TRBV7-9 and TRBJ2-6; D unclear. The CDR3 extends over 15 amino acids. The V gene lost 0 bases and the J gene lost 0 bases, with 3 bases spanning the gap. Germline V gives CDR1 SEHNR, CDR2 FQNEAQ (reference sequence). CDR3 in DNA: TGTGCCAGCAGCTTAGCAGGCTCTGGGGCCAACGTCCTGACTTTC. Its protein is CASSLAGSGANVLTF.

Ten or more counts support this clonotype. The CDR3 DNA sequence: TGTGCCAGCAGTTTGACAGGGGTCCGCGAAGCTTTCTTT. The encoded protein is CASSLTGVREAFF. This rearrangement joins TRBV27 to TRBJ1-1; TRBD1 matches at 8 bases. The J segment lost 8 bases and the V segment lost 3 bases, leaving 5 bases of the junction unmatched. This CDR3 region has 13 residues. Per germline, CDR1 MNHEY and CDR2 SMNVEV (reference sequence).

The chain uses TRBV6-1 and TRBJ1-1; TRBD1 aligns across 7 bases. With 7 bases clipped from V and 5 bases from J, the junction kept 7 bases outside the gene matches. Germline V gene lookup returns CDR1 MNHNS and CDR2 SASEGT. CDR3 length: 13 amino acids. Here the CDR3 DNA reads TGTGCCAGCACCGTTTCGACAGGGACTGAAGCTTTCTTT. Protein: CASTVSTGTEAFF.

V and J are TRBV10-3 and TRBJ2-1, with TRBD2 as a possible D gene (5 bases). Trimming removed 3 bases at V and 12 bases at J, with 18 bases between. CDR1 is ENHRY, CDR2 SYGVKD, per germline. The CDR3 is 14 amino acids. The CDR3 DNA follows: TGTGCCATCAGTGATTTGGGGAGTGGGGATGGGCAGTTCTTC. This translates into CAISDLGSGDGQFF.

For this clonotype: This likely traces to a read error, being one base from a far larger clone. The chain's CDR3 is CASSLLWTSRFYRGSYNEQYF. CDR3 bases: TGTGCCAGCAGTTTATTGTGGACTAGCCGCTTCTATCGGGGGTCCTACAATGAGCAGTACTTC. The chain employs TRBV6-9 and TRBJ2-7, with 8 bases matching TRBD2. Germline V lookup: CDR1 MNHGY, CDR2 SVAAGI. The CDR3 sequence is 21 residues long. Unmatched junction bases numbered 30, after V lost 4 bases and J lost 7 bases.

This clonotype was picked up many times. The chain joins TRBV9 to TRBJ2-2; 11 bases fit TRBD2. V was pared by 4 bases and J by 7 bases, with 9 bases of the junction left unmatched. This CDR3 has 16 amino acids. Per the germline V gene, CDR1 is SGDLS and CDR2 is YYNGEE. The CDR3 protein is CASSPNIAGGDGELFF. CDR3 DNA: TGTGCCAGCAGCCCTAATATAGCGGGAGGGGACGGGGAGCTGTTTTTT.

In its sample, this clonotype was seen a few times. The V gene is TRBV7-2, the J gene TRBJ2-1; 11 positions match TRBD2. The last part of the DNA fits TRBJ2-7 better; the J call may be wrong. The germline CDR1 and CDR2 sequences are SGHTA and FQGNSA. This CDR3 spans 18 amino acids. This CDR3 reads CASSLGSLAGAGDYEQYF. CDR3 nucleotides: TGTGCCAGCAGCTTAGGGTCACTAGCGGGAGCTGGGGATTACGAGCAGTACTTC.

The CDR3 DNA reads TGTGCCAGTAGTATGGTTCAGAGCACAGATACGCAGTATTTT. Residues: CASSMVQSTDTQYF. The chain recombines TRBV19 with TRBJ2-3; D uncertain. Trimming pared 3 bases from V and 0 bases from J, leaving 7 bases between. This CDR3 contains 14 residues. Germline CDR1 LNHDA, CDR2 SQIVND (reference sequence).

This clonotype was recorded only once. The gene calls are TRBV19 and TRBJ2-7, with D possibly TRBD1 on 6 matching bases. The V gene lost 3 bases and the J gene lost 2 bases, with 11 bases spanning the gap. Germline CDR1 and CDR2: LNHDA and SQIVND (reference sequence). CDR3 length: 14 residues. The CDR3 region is CASSIQDRAYEQYF. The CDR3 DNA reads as TGTGCCAGTAGTATCCAGGACAGAGCCTACGAGCAGTACTTC.

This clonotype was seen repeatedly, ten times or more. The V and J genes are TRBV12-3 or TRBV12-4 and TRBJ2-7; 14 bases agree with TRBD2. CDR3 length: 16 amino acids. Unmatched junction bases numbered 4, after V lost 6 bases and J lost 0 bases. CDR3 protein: CASSRTSGRFSYEQYF. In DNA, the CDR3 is TGTGCCAGCAGCCGGACTAGCGGGAGGTTCTCCTACGAGCAGTACTTC.

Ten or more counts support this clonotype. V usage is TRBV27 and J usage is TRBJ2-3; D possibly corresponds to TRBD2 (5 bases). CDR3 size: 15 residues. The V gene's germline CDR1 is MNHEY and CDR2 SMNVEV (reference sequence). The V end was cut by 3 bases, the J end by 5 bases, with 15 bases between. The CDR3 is CASSFRGNLGDTQYF. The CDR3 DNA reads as TGTGCCAGCAGTTTCCGAGGGAACCTAGGAGATACGCAGTATTTT.